The sequence of this T cell receptor beta chain was determined in a study of Ad26.COV2.S vaccination and SARS-CoV-2 variants. About the research overall: Once, or twice with 56 days between doses, Ad26.COV2.S was given intramuscularly.

The CDR3 has 13 residues. The V end lost 2 bases, the J end lost 0 bases, and 4 bases lay between the germline ends. CDR1 and CDR2 from the germline V gene are MDHEN and SYDVKM. Study-wide results and limits: Those who received vaccine or placebo ended up with similar non-spike TCR breadth.

Specified treatment: around 19 received Ad26.COV2.S at low or high dose, single or two shots; several received placebo; per-sample allocation not given. Sampling was performed 63 days after the first vaccine or placebo injection. Vaccination employed an Ad26 vector expressing the Wuhan-strain SARS-CoV-2 spike. TCRdb's copy holds only in-frame clones and misses some; the assay was immunoSEQ multiplex PCR. Among 300,000 to 350,000 clones listed, roughly 90% were seen once. About this clone itself: Antigen: not known.

The rearrangement joins TRBV28 to TRBJ1-1, with D uncertain. The TCR comes from a person aged 18-60 years who received the Ad26.COV2.S COVID-19 vaccine or a placebo. Specimen: peripheral blood, collected in a trial of Ad26.COV2.S vaccine versus placebo. DNA of the CDR3: TGTGCCAGCAGTTTACCAGTGAACACTGAAGCTTTCTTT. Protein sequence: CASSLPVNTEAFF.